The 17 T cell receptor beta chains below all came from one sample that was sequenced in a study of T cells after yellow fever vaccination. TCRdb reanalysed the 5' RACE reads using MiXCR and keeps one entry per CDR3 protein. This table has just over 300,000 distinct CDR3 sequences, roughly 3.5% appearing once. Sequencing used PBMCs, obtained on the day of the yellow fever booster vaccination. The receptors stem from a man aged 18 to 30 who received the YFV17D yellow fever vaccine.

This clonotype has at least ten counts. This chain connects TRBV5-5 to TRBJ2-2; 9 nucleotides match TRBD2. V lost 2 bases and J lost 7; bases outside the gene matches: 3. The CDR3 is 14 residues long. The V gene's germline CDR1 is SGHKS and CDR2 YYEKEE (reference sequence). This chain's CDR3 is CASSLQRGVGELFF. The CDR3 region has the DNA TGTGCCAGCAGCTTACAGCGGGGGGTCGGGGAGCTGTTTTTT.

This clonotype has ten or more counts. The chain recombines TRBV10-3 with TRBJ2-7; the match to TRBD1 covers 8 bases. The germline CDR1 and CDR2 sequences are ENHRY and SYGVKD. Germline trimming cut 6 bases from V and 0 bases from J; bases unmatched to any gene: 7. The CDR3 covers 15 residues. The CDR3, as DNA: TGTGCCATCAGCTCTGGGACAGGAGGCTCCTACGAGCAGTACTTC. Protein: CAISSGTGGSYEQYF.

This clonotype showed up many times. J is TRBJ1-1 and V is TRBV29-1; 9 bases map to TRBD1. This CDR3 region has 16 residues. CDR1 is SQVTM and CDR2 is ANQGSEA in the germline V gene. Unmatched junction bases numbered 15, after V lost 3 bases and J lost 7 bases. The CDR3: CSVELGTGNVRVEAFF. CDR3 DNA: TGCAGCGTTGAGTTGGGGACAGGGAACGTAAGGGTTGAAGCTTTCTTT.

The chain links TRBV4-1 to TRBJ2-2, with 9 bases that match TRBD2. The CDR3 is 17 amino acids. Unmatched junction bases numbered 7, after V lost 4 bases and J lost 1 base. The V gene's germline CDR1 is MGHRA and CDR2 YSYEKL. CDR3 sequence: CASSPYRSGGNTGELFF. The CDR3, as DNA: TGCGCCAGCAGCCCCTACCGTAGCGGGGGGAACACCGGGGAGCTGTTTTTT.

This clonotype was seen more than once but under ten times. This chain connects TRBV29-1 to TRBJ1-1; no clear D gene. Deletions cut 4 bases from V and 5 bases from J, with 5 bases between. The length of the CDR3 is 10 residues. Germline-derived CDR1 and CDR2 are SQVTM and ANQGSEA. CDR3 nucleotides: TGCAGCGTTGTGATGACTGAAGCTTTCTTT. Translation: CSVVMTEAFF.

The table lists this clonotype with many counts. CDR3 sequence: CASSSQGTGVEKLFF. In DNA form, the CDR3 reads TGTGCCAGCAGTTCCCAAGGGACAGGGGTAGAAAAACTGTTTTTT. The chain couples TRBV27 to TRBJ1-4; 10 nucleotides align to TRBD1. There are 15 residues in the CDR3. With V trimmed by 4 bases and J by 8 bases, 7 bases remained unmatched. The germline gives CDR1 MNHEY, CDR2 SMNVEV (reference sequence).

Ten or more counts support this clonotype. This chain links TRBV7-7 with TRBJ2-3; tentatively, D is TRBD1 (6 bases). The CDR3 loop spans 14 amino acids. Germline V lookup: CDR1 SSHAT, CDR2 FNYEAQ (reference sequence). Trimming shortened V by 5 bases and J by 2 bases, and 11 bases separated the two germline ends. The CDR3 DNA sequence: TGTGCCAGCAGCCGCGGACAGTACACAGATACGCAGTATTTT. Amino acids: CASSRGQYTDTQYF.

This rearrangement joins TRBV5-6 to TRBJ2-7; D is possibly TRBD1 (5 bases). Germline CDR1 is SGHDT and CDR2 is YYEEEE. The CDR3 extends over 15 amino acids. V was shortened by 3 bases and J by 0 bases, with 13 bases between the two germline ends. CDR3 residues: CASSSNRIISYEQYF. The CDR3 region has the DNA TGTGCCAGCAGCTCCAACAGGATAATCTCCTACGAGCAGTACTTC.

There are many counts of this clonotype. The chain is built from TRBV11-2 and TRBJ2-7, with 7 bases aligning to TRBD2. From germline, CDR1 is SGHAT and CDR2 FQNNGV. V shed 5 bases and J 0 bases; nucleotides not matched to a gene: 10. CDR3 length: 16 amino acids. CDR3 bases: TGTGCCAGCAGCATACGGTGGGCGGGGGACTCCTACGAGCAGTACTTC. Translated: CASSIRWAGDSYEQYF.

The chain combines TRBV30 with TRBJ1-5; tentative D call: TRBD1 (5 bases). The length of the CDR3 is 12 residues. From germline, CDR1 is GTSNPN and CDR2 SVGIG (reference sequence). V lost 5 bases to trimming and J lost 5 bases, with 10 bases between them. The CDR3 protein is CAWAGQDQPQHF. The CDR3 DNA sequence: TGTGCCTGGGCGGGGCAGGATCAGCCCCAGCATTTT.

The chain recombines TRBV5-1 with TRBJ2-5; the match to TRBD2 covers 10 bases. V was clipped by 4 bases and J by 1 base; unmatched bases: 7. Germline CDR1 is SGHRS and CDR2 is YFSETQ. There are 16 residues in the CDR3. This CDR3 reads CASSRWVAGGQETQYF. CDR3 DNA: TGCGCCAGCAGCCGATGGGTAGCGGGGGGCCAAGAGACCCAGTACTTC. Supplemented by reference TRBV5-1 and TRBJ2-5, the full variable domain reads KAGVTQTPRYLIKTRGQQVTLSCSPISGHRSVSWYQQTPGQGLQFLFEYFSETQRNKGNFPGRFSGRQFSNSRSEMNVSTLELGDSALYLCASSRWVAGGQETQYFGPGTRLLVL.

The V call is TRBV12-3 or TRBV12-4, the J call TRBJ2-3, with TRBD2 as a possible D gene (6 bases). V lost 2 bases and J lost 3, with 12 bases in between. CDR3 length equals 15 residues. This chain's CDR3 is CASSLSAGPTDTQYF. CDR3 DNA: TGTGCCAGCAGTTTATCGGCGGGGCCTACAGATACGCAGTATTTT.

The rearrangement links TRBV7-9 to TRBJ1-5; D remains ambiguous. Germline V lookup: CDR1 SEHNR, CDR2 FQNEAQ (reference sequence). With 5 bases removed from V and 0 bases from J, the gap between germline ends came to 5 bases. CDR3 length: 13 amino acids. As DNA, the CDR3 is TGTGCCAGCAGCCCCCATAGCAATCAGCCCCAGCATTTT. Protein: CASSPHSNQPQHF.

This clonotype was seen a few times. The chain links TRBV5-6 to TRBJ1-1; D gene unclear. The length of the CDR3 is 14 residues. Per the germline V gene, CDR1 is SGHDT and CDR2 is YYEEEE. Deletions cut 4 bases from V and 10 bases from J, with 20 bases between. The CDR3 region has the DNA TGTGCCAGCAGCACGATCGGGAACGGGGTGAGAGCTTTCTTT. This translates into CASSTIGNGVRAFF.

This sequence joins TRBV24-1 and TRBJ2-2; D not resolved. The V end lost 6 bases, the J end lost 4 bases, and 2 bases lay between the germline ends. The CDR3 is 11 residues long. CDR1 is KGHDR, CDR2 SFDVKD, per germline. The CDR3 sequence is CATSSTGELFF. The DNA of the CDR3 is TGTGCCACCAGTTCCACCGGGGAGCTGTTTTTT.

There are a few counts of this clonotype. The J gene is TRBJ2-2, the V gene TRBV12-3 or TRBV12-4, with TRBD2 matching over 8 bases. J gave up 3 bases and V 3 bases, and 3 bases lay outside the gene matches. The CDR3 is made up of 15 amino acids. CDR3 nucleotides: TGTGCCAGCAGTTTGGGGACTAGGTACACCGGGGAGCTGTTTTTT. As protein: CASSLGTRYTGELFF.

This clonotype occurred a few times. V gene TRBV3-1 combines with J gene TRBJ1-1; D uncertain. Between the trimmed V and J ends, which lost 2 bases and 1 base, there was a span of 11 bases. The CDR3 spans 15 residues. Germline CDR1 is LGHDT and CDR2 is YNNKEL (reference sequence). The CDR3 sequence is CASSQSLAQNTEAFF. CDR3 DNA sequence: TGTGCCAGCAGCCAATCCCTGGCGCAGAACACTGAAGCTTTCTTT.